The table lists the clone carrying this T cell receptor beta chain with many counts. This sample is part of a study of prognosis after radiotherapy for stage I lung cancer. Overall study context: SBRT radiotherapy used 3 to 5 fractions and a biologically effective dose of at least 100 Gy.

This CDR3 region has 15 residues. V was shortened by 0 bases and J by 4 bases, with 10 bases between the two germline ends. Germline V gene data show CDR1 as MGHRA and CDR2 as YSYEKL. Genomic DNA was the source, and TCR beta CDR3 was amplified from it by two-round multiplex PCR. TRBV and TRBJ genes each had their own specific primers in first-round PCR. Each CDR3 protein is one row after TCRdb ran MiXCR on the multiplex PCR reads. The sample lists around 14,000 distinct CDR3 sequences; approximately 33% were seen once. The sequence was collected from a donor over 45 with non-small cell lung cancer. V and J are TRBV4-1 and TRBJ1-3, with D uncertain. This specimen consisted of PBMCs, obtained before or after stereotactic body radiation therapy (not recorded which). CDR3 protein: CASSQDRAAGNTIYF. DNA for the CDR3: TGCGCCAGCAGCCAAGATCGGGCCGCCGGAAACACCATATATTTT.